Listed below are T cell receptor beta chains from one sample, sequenced in a study of technical replicates of blood from a few donors. Here immunoSEQ multiplex PCR was the method, and the copy in TCRdb shows in-frame clones only, minus some. This table holds around 100,000 clones, about 95% found once. Sequences were obtained from T cells isolated from PBMCs. The receptors come from a human donor in good health. Each CDR3 is given with its conserved first and last residue. The D gene is left open where the match is weak. Part of the rows lack a size; the others show once, few, many or a class for expanded clones.

clone size: -; J gene: TRBJ2-7; D gene: TRBD2; V gene: TRBV2; CDR3 protein: CASSFLAGVIEQYF; CDR3 DNA: TGTGCCAGCAGTTTTCTAGCGGGAGTAATCGAGCAGTACTTC
clone size: -; J gene: TRBJ2-3; D gene: TRBD2; V gene: TRBV11-2; CDR3 protein: CASSLEGPSGSVYF; CDR3 DNA: TGTGCCAGCAGCTTAGAGGGCCCTAGCGGGAGTGTGTATTTT
clone size: -; J gene: TRBJ2-1; D gene: -; V gene: TRBV27; CDR3 protein: CASSTGRNEQFF; CDR3 DNA: TGTGCCAGCAGTACAGGGCGGAATGAGCAGTTCTTC
clone size: -; J gene: TRBJ2-1; D gene: TRBD2; V gene: TRBV29-1; CDR3 protein: CSVEKLASGRAYNEQFF; CDR3 DNA: TGCAGCGTTGAAAAACTGGCTAGCGGGAGGGCTTACAATGAGCAGTTCTTC
clone size: -; J gene: TRBJ2-2; D gene: -; V gene: TRBV7-9; CDR3 protein: CASSLYGGYTGELFF; CDR3 DNA: TGTGCCAGCAGCTTATACGGCGGTTACACCGGGGAGCTGTTTTTT
clone size: few; J gene: TRBJ2-3; D gene: -; V gene: TRBV29-1; CDR3 protein: CSVDASGTDTQYF; CDR3 DNA: TGCAGCGTTGACGCTAGCGGCACAGATACGCAGTATTTT
clone size: -; J gene: TRBJ1-5; D gene: -; V gene: TRBV14; CDR3 protein: CASSQVQVQPQHF; CDR3 DNA: TGTGCCAGCAGCCAAGTACAGGTTCAGCCCCAGCATTTT
clone size: -; J gene: TRBJ1-2; D gene: -; V gene: TRBV7-3; CDR3 protein: CASSLTSGDGYTF; CDR3 DNA: TGTGCCAGCAGCTTAACGTCCGGGGATGGCTACACCTTC
clone size: -; J gene: TRBJ2-1; D gene: TRBD2; V gene: TRBV9; CDR3 protein: CASSLGLVNEQFF; CDR3 DNA: TGTGCCAGCAGCTTGGGACTAGTCAATGAGCAGTTCTTC
clone size: once; J gene: TRBJ2-2; D gene: -; V gene: TRBV29-1; CDR3 protein: CSVESGGTGGELFF; CDR3 DNA: TGCAGCGTTGAGAGCGGAGGGACGGGCGGGGAGCTGTTTTTT
clone size: -; J gene: TRBJ1-3; D gene: -; V gene: TRBV19; CDR3 protein: CASSIGGAGNTIYF; CDR3 DNA: TGTGCCAGTAGTATCGGAGGGGCTGGAAACACCATATATTTT
clone size: -; J gene: TRBJ2-7; D gene: -; V gene: TRBV7-3; CDR3 protein: CASSFRSGAPRYSYEQYF; CDR3 DNA: TGTGCCAGCAGCTTTCGAAGCGGAGCGCCCCGATACTCCTACGAGCAGTACTTC
clone size: -; J gene: TRBJ2-2; D gene: -; V gene: TRBV29-1; CDR3 protein: CSVADTGELFF; CDR3 DNA: TGCAGCGTTGCAGACACCGGGGAGCTGTTTTTT
clone size: -; J gene: TRBJ1-2; D gene: -; V gene: TRBV9; CDR3 protein: CASNGLNYGYTF; CDR3 DNA: TGTGCCAGCAATGGGCTTAACTATGGCTACACCTTC
clone size: -; J gene: TRBJ1-2; D gene: -; V gene: TRBV7-9; CDR3 protein: CASSSRVWGYTF; CDR3 DNA: TGTGCCAGCAGCTCCAGGGTATGGGGCTACACCTTC
clone size: -; J gene: TRBJ2-7; D gene: -; V gene: TRBV29-1; CDR3 protein: CSVEDAADYEQYF; CDR3 DNA: TGCAGCGTTGAAGATGCAGCGGACTACGAGCAGTACTTC
clone size: -; J gene: TRBJ1-5; D gene: TRBD1; V gene: TRBV19; CDR3 protein: CASSIRGDRGIPPKGQPQHF; CDR3 DNA: TGTGCCAGTAGTATACGGGGGGACAGGGGGATACCCCCGAAGGGTCAGCCCCAGCATTTT